The 22 T cell receptor beta chains below all came from one sample that was sequenced in a study of T cell changes during pregnancy in multiple sclerosis. TCRdb keeps only in-frame clones here, not all; method: immunoSEQ multiplex PCR. In the table there are 35,000 to 45,000 clones, roughly 90% of which are singletons. The material sequenced was CD8+ T cells from peripheral blood mononuclear cells, taken before pregnancy. The receptors stem from a female donor with multiple sclerosis, enrolled in a pregnancy study.

This sequence joins TRBV11-2 and TRBJ1-1; 7 nucleotides align to TRBD1. The ends lost 3 bases at V and 3 bases at J; junction bases unmatched: 7. From germline, CDR1 is SGHAT and CDR2 FQNNGV. The CDR3 loop spans 15 amino acids. The CDR3 sequence is CASSFRDSLYTEAFF. CDR3 nucleotide sequence: TGTGCCAGCAGCTTCCGGGACAGCCTTTACACTGAAGCTTTCTTT.

This clone was observed many times. The V gene is TRBV25-1, the J gene TRBJ1-1; 10 positions agree with TRBD1. V was clipped by 6 bases and J by 5 bases; unmatched bases: 6. The CDR3 spans 14 residues. The germline CDR1 and CDR2 sequences are MGHDK and SYGVNS. The CDR3 nucleotides read TGTGCCAGCAGCCCGGGACAGGGGAAGACTGAAGCTTTCTTT. Translating it yields CASSPGQGKTEAFF.

The rearrangement joins TRBV11-2 to TRBJ2-7, with 7 bases identical to TRBD2. Germline-derived CDR1 and CDR2 are SGHAT and FQNNGV. This CDR3 region has 15 residues. V shed 3 bases and J 3 bases; nucleotides not matched to a gene: 8. The CDR3 DNA reads as TGTGCCAGCAGCTTGGGCGGGGGAAGCAACTACGAGCAGTACTTC. Residues: CASSLGGGSNYEQYF.

This chain links TRBV30 with TRBJ2-3; 7 bases line up with TRBD1. Trimming cost V 2 bases and J 1 base; bases outside gene matches: 6. The length of the CDR3 is 15 residues. Germline V lookup: CDR1 GTSNPN, CDR2 SVGIG (reference sequence). The CDR3 loop reads CAWSPGGAGTDTQYF. The CDR3 region has the DNA TGTGCCTGGAGTCCAGGGGGAGCGGGCACAGATACGCAGTATTTT. The complete variable domain, with remaining parts taken from reference TRBV30 and TRBJ2-3, reads SQTIHQWPATLVQPVGSPLSLECTVEGTSNPNLYWYRQAAGRGLQLLFYSVGIGQISSEVPQNLSASRPQDRQFILSSKKLLLSDSGFYLCAWSPGGAGTDTQYFGPGTRLTVL.

This chain uses TRBV19 with TRBJ2-1, with D unresolved. The CDR3 spans 13 residues. Germline CDR1 and CDR2: LNHDA and SQIVND (reference sequence). Trimming stripped 5 bases from V and 4 bases from J, with 9 bases between. CDR3 amino acids: CASSSTGYNEQFF. As DNA, the CDR3 is TGTGCCAGTAGTTCCACTGGTTACAATGAGCAGTTCTTC.

The gene calls are TRBV5-5 and TRBJ2-7; 11 nucleotides match TRBD1. The CDR3 runs to 14 residues. J was trimmed by 2 bases and V by 4 bases; bases with no gene match: 2. From germline, CDR1 is SGHKS and CDR2 YYEKEE (reference sequence). In nucleotides, the CDR3 is TGTGCCAGCAGCCAGGGACAGGGGGCCTACGAGCAGTACTTC. Translated: CASSQGQGAYEQYF. Combining the CDR3 with reference TRBV5-5 and TRBJ2-7 gives the whole variable domain DAGVTQSPTHLIKTRGQQVTLRCSPISGHKSVSWYQQVLGQGPQFIFQYYEKEERGRGNFPDRFSARQFPNYSSELNVNALLLGDSALYLCASSQGQGAYEQYFGPGTRLTVT.

This clone was recorded only once. V gene TRBV27 combines with J gene TRBJ2-7; 8 nucleotides line up with TRBD2. Per germline, CDR1 MNHEY and CDR2 SMNVEV (reference sequence). The V gene end was trimmed by 0 bases and the J gene end by 4 bases; junction bases not matched to a gene: 8. This CDR3 spans 16 amino acids. The CDR3: CASSLSAGTRVYEQYF. The CDR3 DNA reads as TGTGCCAGCAGTTTATCCGCCGGGACTAGGGTTTACGAGCAGTACTTC.

The V gene is TRBV6-4, the J gene TRBJ2-3; possibly TRBD2 for D (5 bases). V gave up 6 bases and J gave up 1 base, with 14 bases separating them. This CDR3 spans 15 amino acids. CDR1 and CDR2 from the germline V gene are MRHNA and SNTAGT. CDR3 amino acids: CASSRQPGGTDTQYF. CDR3 bases: TGTGCCAGCAGCCGCCAGCCCGGGGGCACAGATACGCAGTATTTT.

The genes are TRBV7-9 and TRBJ1-1; D perhaps matches TRBD1 (5 bases). Trimming took 4 bases from V and 8 from J, leaving 11 bases between them. The germline gives CDR1 SEHNR, CDR2 FQNEAQ (reference sequence). The CDR3 is 12 amino acids. The CDR3 bases are TGTGCCAGCAGCTCCCCCAGGGAAGAAGCTTTCTTT. Translating it yields CASSSPREEAFF.

The chain is built from TRBV19 and TRBJ2-1; 7 bases fit TRBD1. This CDR3 has 15 amino acids. Germline loops: CDR1 LNHDA, CDR2 SQIVND (reference sequence). With 3 bases clipped from V and 3 bases from J, the junction kept 5 bases outside the gene matches. As DNA, the CDR3 is TGTGCCAGTAGTATCCCAGGGGGATACTACAATGAGCAGTTCTTC. It translates to CASSIPGGYYNEQFF. Looking up the rest from reference TRBV19 and TRBJ2-1 gives the full variable domain: DGGITQSPKYLFRKEGQNVTLSCEQNLNHDAMYWYRQDPGQGLRLIYYSQIVNDFQKGDIAEGYSVSREKKESFPLTVTSAQKNPTAFYLCASSIPGGYYNEQFFGPGTRLTVL.

The rearrangement links TRBV29-1 to TRBJ2-1; 9 bases agree with TRBD2. This CDR3 region has 16 residues. J gave up 7 bases and V 5 bases, and 15 bases lay outside the gene matches. The germline V gene encodes CDR1 SQVTM and CDR2 ANQGSEA. The DNA of the CDR3 is TGCAGCGTTCTCCCCTTATTTAGCGGGGGCCAAAATGAGCAGTTCTTC. Amino acid sequence: CSVLPLFSGGQNEQFF.

This sequence joins TRBV27 and TRBJ2-2, with 7 bases aligning to TRBD2. The V gene end was trimmed by 2 bases and the J gene end by 9 bases; junction bases not matched to a gene: 6. This CDR3 has 14 residues. CDR1 and CDR2 (germline): MNHEY, SMNVEV (reference sequence). The CDR3 loop reads CASSLRAGVRELFF. The CDR3 DNA reads as TGTGCCAGCAGTTTAAGGGCGGGAGTTAGGGAGCTGTTTTTT.

This clone appeared a few times. The chain links TRBV30 to TRBJ2-5; D possibly corresponds to TRBD1 (5 bases). Looked up from germline, CDR1 is GTSNPN and CDR2 is SVGIG (reference sequence). Deletions cut 0 bases from V and 10 bases from J, with 18 bases between. CDR3 length equals 14 residues. The CDR3 DNA reads TGTGCCTGGAGTGTGGGGCTAGGTACTGACGGCCAGTACTTC. Its translation: CAWSVGLGTDGQYF.

This chain uses TRBV28 with TRBJ2-1, with D tentatively TRBD2 (6 bases). The ends were cut back, 1 base at V and 10 bases at J, with 14 bases in the middle. Germline values: CDR1 MDHEN, CDR2 SYDVKM. This CDR3 comprises 14 residues. CDR3 nucleotide sequence: TGTGCCAGCAGTTTATTCGGGGGAAGAGAAGAGCAGTTCTTC. It is translated as CASSLFGGREEQFF.

J is TRBJ2-2 and V is TRBV7-9, with D uncertain. Trimming left V 5 bases short and J 3 bases short, with 13 bases between. Germline lookup yields CDR1 SEHNR and CDR2 FQNEAQ (reference sequence). This CDR3 is built from 15 residues. The CDR3 nucleotides read TGTGCCAGCAGCCTACAAACAGATCACACCGGGGAGCTGTTTTTT. This encodes CASSLQTDHTGELFF.

The chain couples TRBV6-5 to TRBJ2-6; D possibly corresponds to TRBD2 (5 bases). The germline V gene has CDR1 MNHEY and CDR2 SVGAGI. V was pared by 5 bases and J by 1 base, with 9 bases between. The CDR3 consists of 15 residues. The CDR3 sequence: CASSPSGSGANVLTF. The CDR3 DNA sequence: TGTGCCAGCAGTCCCTCGGGGTCTGGGGCCAACGTCCTGACTTTC.

V is TRBV5-1 and J is TRBJ2-7; maybe TRBD2 (6 bases). Germline V gives CDR1 SGHRS, CDR2 YFSETQ. V was pared by 6 bases and J by 5 bases, with 18 bases between. This CDR3 has 14 amino acids. In DNA form, the CDR3 reads TGCGCCAGCACCTACGGGAGAAACGGCGACGAGCAGTACTTC. Protein product: CASTYGRNGDEQYF.

This sequence joins TRBV29-1 and TRBJ2-3; TRBD2 agrees at 8 bases. V lost 6 bases and J lost 5; bases outside the gene matches: 10. The CDR3 runs 14 residues. The germline V gene has CDR1 SQVTM and CDR2 ANQGSEA. CDR3 amino acids: CSVGTTSGRDTQYF. In DNA, the CDR3 is TGCAGCGTCGGGACAACTAGCGGTCGAGATACGCAGTATTTT.

The genes are TRBV7-8 and TRBJ2-1, with D tentatively TRBD1 (5 bases). Trimming took 1 base from V and 8 from J, leaving 9 bases between them. The CDR3 extends over 13 amino acids. The germline gives CDR1 SGHVS, CDR2 FQNEAQ. The CDR3: CASSLVQADEQFF. In nucleotides, the CDR3 is TGTGCCAGCAGCTTAGTACAGGCCGATGAGCAGTTCTTC. Full variable domain (rest looked up from reference TRBV7-8 and TRBJ2-1): GAGVSQSPRYKVAKRGQDVALRCDPISGHVSLFWYQQALGQGPEFLTYFQNEAQLDKSGLPSDRFFAERPEGSVSTLKIQRTQQEDSAVYLCASSLVQADEQFFGPGTRLTVL.

V and J are TRBV9 and TRBJ1-3; 11 nucleotides match TRBD1. This CDR3 spans 17 amino acids. CDR1 and CDR2 (germline): SGDLS, YYNGEE. Trimming took 3 bases from V and 2 from J; bases not matched to a gene: 7. The CDR3 nucleotides are TGTGCCAGCAGCGCACTTCCGGGACAGGGGGCTGGAAACACCATATATTTT. Translating it yields CASSALPGQGAGNTIYF.

This sequence joins TRBV9 and TRBJ1-3, with TRBD1 as a possible D gene (6 bases). CDR3 length: 13 residues. CDR1 is SGDLS, CDR2 YYNGEE, per germline. Trimming removed 6 bases from V and 3 bases from J, with 10 bases in between. CDR3 sequence: CASNTGSGNTIYF. DNA of the CDR3: TGTGCCAGCAACACAGGGAGTGGAAACACCATATATTTT.

This chain uses TRBV7-9 with TRBJ2-7; a weak D match, TRBD2 (5 bases). The CDR3 loop spans 17 amino acids. Germline assignment: CDR1 SEHNR and CDR2 FQNEAQ (reference sequence). V dropped 4 bases and J dropped 0 bases, with 19 bases sitting between them. The CDR3 protein is CASSSPPRLTNSYEQYF. CDR3 nucleotides: TGTGCCAGCAGCTCGCCACCGAGACTAACAAACTCCTACGAGCAGTACTTC.